This TCR beta chain emerged from a study of glioma-infiltrating T cells after dendritic cell vaccination (dated by TCRdb to between 2015 and 2016). As for the study more broadly: The cohort included some 15 glioblastoma patients drawn from Phase I and II dendritic cell vaccination trials, of whom 9 were newly diagnosed and 6 had recurrent disease. To make the vaccine, monocyte-derived dendritic cells were cultured for 6 to 7 days with IL-4 and GM-CSF and then pulsed overnight with autologous tumor lysate. Each patient was given three intradermal dendritic cell vaccine injections, spaced two weeks apart, in the arm below the axilla. Deep sequencing of TCR beta CDR3 regions was used to quantify tumor-infiltrating lymphocyte content and compare tumor and blood repertoires in dendritic cell-vaccinated glioblastoma patients. Between the early 2000s and the early 2010s, patients were given autologous tumor lysate-pulsed dendritic cell vaccination. Survival after dendritic cell vaccination was correlated with TCR sequencing metrics, such as TIL content and the overlap between tumor and blood repertoires. What the work shows at the level of the full study, not this receptor alone: The three-group TCR overlap response model was characterized as speculative, and prospective validation of the model was stated to be required. No direct relationship between TCR clonality and survival was found, suggesting that a diverse polyclonal response may matter. Higher estimated pretreatment TIL content predicted longer time to progression and overall survival after dendritic cell vaccination. The cohort was small and heterogeneous, only a few patients had full blood and tumor sets, and even fewer had initial-recurrent tumor pairs.

The CDR3 measures 16 amino acids from cysteine to phenylalanine. The DNA shown is the 48-base CDR3, in frame from base 1. CDR1 and CDR2, per the germline V gene, are MNHEY and SVGAGI. Here V drops 0 bases and J drops 3 bases, and the junction holds 4 bases not matched to any gene. Details on this clone: It lacks a known antigen. The record has no base qualities; no much larger clone is one base away.

The immunoSEQ assay amplified TCRB CDR3 regions from approximately 1.8 micrograms of genomic DNA, or from all available DNA when less than that amount was available. Multiplex PCR used 60 forward primers for TCR V beta segments and 13 reverse primers for J beta segments. To estimate reads per starting template, synthetic control templates were spiked into each sample at limiting dilution. The Illumina HiSeq System generated 87 bp sequencing reads. The original methods were these. To remove PCR and sequencing errors, closely related sequences were merged with a nearest neighbor algorithm. TCR overlap was measured as the percentage of unique tumor TCR beta sequences also present in the same patient's peripheral blood. TCRdb limited this immuneACCESS table to in-frame rearrangements with V and J called. A share of clones is missing; checked studies link under half to unresolved V genes, and the rest is unexplained. For V, J and clone size, that table is used; D and trimming come from the DNA. The sample records about 82,000 clones, around 90% of which are singletons. The biggest ten clones account for 3.2% of the sample.

Patients were selected on the basis of adequate residual fresh-frozen tumor tissue and more than two years of available survival data. Molecular status otherwise varied across the glioblastoma patients, but none of them carried an isocitrate dehydrogenase mutation. PBMC were collected before vaccination, two weeks after the third vaccination, and at tumor progression when it occurred. The Qiagen DNeasy Blood extraction Kit was used for extraction of genomic DNA. The receptor was derived from a human donor with glioblastoma. The sequencing used blood, collected before dendritic cell vaccination. The chain links TRBV6-5 with TRBJ2-7; TRBD2 agrees with 11 junctional bases. The CDR3: CASSYSSSGGRYEQYF. The sequence in DNA is TGTGCCAGCAGTTACTCGTCTAGCGGGGGGCGCTACGAGCAGTACTTC.